This T cell receptor beta chain was sequenced for a study of Graves' ophthalmopathy and Graves' hyperthyroidism. Germline V CDR1 and CDR2: SGHKS, YYEKEE (reference sequence). This CDR3 is 17 amino acids long. V was shortened by 3 bases and J by 2 bases, with 18 bases between the two germline ends. The authors amplified TCR beta CDR3 regions from RNA transcripts. The first round was an RT-PCR with HTBI primers, and the second round was a multiplex PCR. TCRdb reprocessed the multiplex PCR reads with MiXCR, giving one entry per CDR3 protein. Here the sample spans about 500,000 distinct CDR3 sequences, about 15% being singletons. Ophthalmopathic donors had moderate-to-severe activity, CAS ≥3 and NOSPECS ≥4, with disease that had lasted under 3 months. Certain patients were not enrolled. These were patients with other autoimmune diseases, uncontrolled infections, pregnancy or lactation. The diagnostic workup employed clinical symptoms, serum thyroxine, TRAb, thyroid ultrasound and orbital computed tomography.

Sequenced input: blood. The sequence was obtained from a woman under 40 with Graves' ophthalmopathy. The chain uses TRBV5-5 and TRBJ1-5; D not certain. DNA of the CDR3: TGTGCCAGCAGCTCGGGTGACGGGGTCACGGGCAATCAGCCCCAGCATTTT. It yields the protein CASSSGDGVTGNQPQHF.